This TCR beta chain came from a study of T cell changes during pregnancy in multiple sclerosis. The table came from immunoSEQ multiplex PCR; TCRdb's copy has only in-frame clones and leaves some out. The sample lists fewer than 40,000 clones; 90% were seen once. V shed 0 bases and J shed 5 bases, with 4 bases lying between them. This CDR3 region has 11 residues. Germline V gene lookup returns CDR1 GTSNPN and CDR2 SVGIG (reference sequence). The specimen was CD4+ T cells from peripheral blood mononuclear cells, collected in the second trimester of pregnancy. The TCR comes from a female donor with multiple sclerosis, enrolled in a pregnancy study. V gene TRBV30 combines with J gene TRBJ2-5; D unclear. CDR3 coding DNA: TGTGCCTGGAGTGTTGGCGAGACCCAGTACTTC. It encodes CAWSVGETQYF.